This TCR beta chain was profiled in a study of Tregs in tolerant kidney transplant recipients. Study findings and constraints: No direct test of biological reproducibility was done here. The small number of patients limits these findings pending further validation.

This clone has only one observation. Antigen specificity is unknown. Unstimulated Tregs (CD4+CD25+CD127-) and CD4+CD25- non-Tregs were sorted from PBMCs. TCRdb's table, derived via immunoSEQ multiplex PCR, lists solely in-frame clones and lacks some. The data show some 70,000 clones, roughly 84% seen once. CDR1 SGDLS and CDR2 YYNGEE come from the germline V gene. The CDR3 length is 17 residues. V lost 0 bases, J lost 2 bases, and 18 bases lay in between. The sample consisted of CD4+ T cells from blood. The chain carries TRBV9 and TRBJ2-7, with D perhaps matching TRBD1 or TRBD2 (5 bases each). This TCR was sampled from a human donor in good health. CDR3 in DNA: TGTGCCAGCAGCGTAGAGGTGTCGGGGCAGCGCACCTACGAGCAGTACTTC. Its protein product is CASSVEVSGQRTYEQYF.